The 3 T cell receptor beta chains in this list originate from one sample, sequenced in a study of T cell responses to AZD1222 COVID-19 vaccine. The data were produced by immunoSEQ multiplex PCR, yet TCRdb's version contains in-frame clones alone and is incomplete. The data show 90,000 or so clones, around 90% seen once. The sequenced sample was peripheral blood, obtained on day 0 of AZD1222 vaccination. These receptors originate from an adult in good health.

The chain employs TRBV6-6 and TRBJ2-7; TRBD2 agrees at 7 bases. The V segment lost 2 bases and the J segment 3 bases; nucleotides outside the gene matches: 7. The germline V gene has CDR1 MNHNY and CDR2 SVGAGI (reference sequence). The CDR3 is 15 residues long. DNA for the CDR3: TGTGCCAGCAGTTACCAACCGGGAGGCGTCTACGAGCAGTACTTC. Amino acids: CASSYQPGGVYEQYF.

CDR3 protein: CAIRPKPDQHSGNTIYF. CDR3 sequence (DNA): TGTGCCATCAGGCCTAAACCCGACCAACACTCTGGAAACACCATATATTTT. V and J are TRBV10-3 and TRBJ1-3; D unresolved. The V end lost 6 bases, the J end lost 0 bases, and 18 bases lay between the germline ends. Germline loops: CDR1 ENHRY, CDR2 SYGVKD. This CDR3 has 17 residues.

The chain carries TRBV28 and TRBJ1-6; 7 nucleotides agree with TRBD1. Germline V gives CDR1 MDHEN, CDR2 SYDVKM. V trimming: 3 bases; J trimming: 6 bases; junction bases outside the gene matches: 2. The CDR3 has 14 amino acids. The CDR3 protein is CASSLTGSNSPLHF. CDR3 coding DNA: TGTGCCAGCAGTTTGACAGGGAGTAATTCACCCCTCCACTTT.